The 28 T cell receptor beta chains below were found in one sample sequenced in a study of cytomegalovirus exposure and HLA in healthy donors. PCR used 60 Vbeta primers and 13 Jbeta primers. The method was immunoSEQ multiplex PCR; TCRdb's version includes in-frame clones alone and lacks a portion of them. This table holds some 170,000 clones, about 80% found once. The sequenced sample consisted of PBMCs. The receptors shown here come from a woman in her 30s in good health and CMV-seronegative.

V usage is TRBV10-3 and J usage is TRBJ2-7; D remains unclear. Trimming stripped 10 bases from V and 0 bases from J, with 22 bases between. This CDR3 comprises 16 residues. Germline-derived CDR1 and CDR2 are ENHRY and SYGVKD. CDR3 loop: CATASNSSSVSYEQYF. The CDR3 region has the DNA TGTGCCACCGCCTCTAATAGCAGTTCAGTCTCCTACGAGCAGTACTTC.

The chain combines TRBV11-2 with TRBJ2-7; maybe TRBD1 (6 bases). The CDR3 has 14 residues. Trimming shortened V by 5 bases and J by 5 bases, and 16 bases separated the two germline ends. The germline V gene has CDR1 SGHAT and CDR2 FQNNGV. The CDR3 loop is CASSHSTGSDEQYF. The CDR3, as DNA: TGTGCCAGCAGCCATTCAACAGGGTCGGACGAGCAGTACTTC.

This clone showed up just a few times. The chain has TRBV27 and TRBJ2-7; D is perhaps TRBD2 (6 bases). CDR1 MNHEY and CDR2 SMNVEV come from the germline V gene (reference sequence). The V and J ends lost 6 bases and 4 bases respectively, with 19 bases between them. CDR3 length: 15 amino acids. CDR3 protein: CASRAGLDPVYEQYF. The DNA for the CDR3 is TGTGCCAGCAGGGCGGGGCTGGATCCTGTGTACGAGCAGTACTTC.

This rearrangement joins TRBV6-4 to TRBJ2-5; D may be TRBD2 (6 bases). The DNA end is a closer match to TRBJ2-7, so the J assignment may be wrong. CDR3 length equals 18 residues. The germline gives CDR1 MRHNA, CDR2 SNTAGT. CDR3 DNA sequence: TGTGCCAGCAGTGACGTGGGGGGTTTGAGGGGAGATGATTCCGAGCAGTACTTC. This encodes CASSDVGGLRGDDSEQYF.

CDR3 protein: CSASGLQQFF. The DNA of the CDR3 is TGCAGTGCCTCGGGACTCCAGCAGTTCTTC. The chain links TRBV20-1 to TRBJ2-1; D might be TRBD2 (6 bases). CDR1 DFQATT and CDR2 SNEGSKA come from the germline V gene (reference sequence). Trimming left V 6 bases short and J 11 bases short, with 11 bases between. This CDR3 has 10 amino acids.

A note on this clone: The junction departs from the called germline gene at one end, perhaps through a read error. V usage is TRBV18 and J usage is TRBJ2-7; TRBD1 might be the D (5 bases). CDR1 is KGHSH, CDR2 LQKENI, per germline. This CDR3 is built from 14 residues. The CDR3 region has the DNA TGTGCCAGCTCCATGATGACAGATACCTACGGGCAGTACTTC. Protein product: CASSMMTDTYGQYF.

This clone has a single count. The V gene is TRBV7-2, the J gene TRBJ2-7; possible D gene TRBD2, 5 bases. From germline, CDR1 is SGHTA and CDR2 FQGNSA. The CDR3 contains 16 residues. Trimming stripped 3 bases from V and 3 bases from J, with 18 bases between. This chain's CDR3 is CASSLTGVVPVYEQYF. The CDR3 nucleotides read TGTGCCAGCAGCTTGACCGGGGTAGTACCCGTCTACGAGCAGTACTTC.

This rearrangement joins TRBV15 to TRBJ1-5, with D maybe TRBD1 (5 bases). In germline, CDR1 is LNHNV, CDR2 YYDKDF (reference sequence). The ends were cut back, 0 bases at V and 0 bases at J, with 12 bases in the middle. This CDR3 is 17 amino acids long. In DNA, the CDR3 is TGTGCCACCAGCAGAGATAGGAGGGGCTTTAGCAATCAGCCCCAGCATTTT. Translating gives CATSRDRRGFSNQPQHF.

The gene calls are TRBV5-1 and TRBJ1-5; D possibly corresponds to TRBD1 (5 bases). Germline V gives CDR1 SGHRS, CDR2 YFSETQ. Trimming removed 7 bases from V and 2 bases from J, with 19 bases in between. The CDR3 consists of 16 residues. The CDR3 DNA sequence: TGCGCCAGCCCGACCGGGGGGGGGTTAGGCAATCAGCCCCAGCATTTT. Its protein product is CASPTGGGLGNQPQHF.

The V call is TRBV18, the J call TRBJ1-3; D is undetermined. The CDR3 has 16 residues. Trimming took off 3 bases at V and 0 bases at J, with 12 bases between the two ends. Germline CDR1 KGHSH, CDR2 LQKENI. The DNA of the CDR3 is TGTGCCAGCTCACCTGCTCTTCTAAACTCTGGAAACACCATATATTTT. Amino acid sequence: CASSPALLNSGNTIYF.

The V gene is TRBV14, the J gene TRBJ2-5, with 7 bases aligning to TRBD1. The J call may not be correct, given that the DNA end is closer to TRBJ2-7. Germline V gene data show CDR1 as SGHDN and CDR2 as FVKESK. This CDR3 has 14 amino acids. The CDR3 region has the DNA TGTGCCAGCAGCCGGACAGGATCTACCTACGAGCAGTACTTC. As protein: CASSRTGSTYEQYF.

The chain carries TRBV12-5 and TRBJ1-1; tentatively, D is TRBD1 (6 bases). This CDR3 comprises 16 residues. The V and J ends lost 0 bases and 2 bases respectively, with 13 bases between them. Germline V CDR1 and CDR2: LGHNT, FRNRAP. CDR3 DNA: TGTGCTAGTGGTTTGGTATTGGGGGGGCCTAACACTGAAGCTTTCTTT. Protein: CASGLVLGGPNTEAFF.

The rearrangement joins TRBV7-7 to TRBJ2-7; D remains unclear. Germline V gene data show CDR1 as SSHAT and CDR2 as FNYEAQ (reference sequence). CDR3 length equals 14 residues. The V and J ends lost 5 bases and 0 bases respectively, with 11 bases between them. The CDR3 region has the DNA TGTGCCAGCAGCCCCGAACAGAACTCCTACGAGCAGTACTTC. Its protein product is CASSPEQNSYEQYF.

This chain uses TRBV27 with TRBJ2-6; no firm D call. Germline V gives CDR1 MNHEY, CDR2 SMNVEV (reference sequence). This CDR3 is 18 amino acids long. V lost 6 bases and J lost 0, with 18 bases in between. The CDR3 sequence is CASSRRPADNSGANVLTF. DNA for the CDR3: TGTGCCAGCAGCCGGCGCCCGGCGGATAACTCTGGGGCCAACGTCCTGACTTTC.

The chain employs TRBV5-1 and TRBJ2-3; D gene unclear. The CDR3 runs 12 residues. Germline-derived CDR1 and CDR2 are SGHRS and YFSETQ. Deletions cut 2 bases from V and 4 bases from J, with 5 bases between. CDR3 region: CASSFRSDTQYF. In DNA form, the CDR3 reads TGCGCCAGCAGCTTCAGGTCAGATACGCAGTATTTT.

This chain joins TRBV7-3 and TRBJ2-6, with D possibly TRBD1 on 5 matching bases. Trimming shortened V by 5 bases and J by 0 bases, and 17 bases separated the two germline ends. The V gene's germline CDR1 is SGHTA and CDR2 FQGTGA. The CDR3 sequence is 18 residues long. This CDR3 reads CASSPRGAGYSGANVLTF. CDR3 DNA: TGTGCCAGCAGCCCAAGAGGCGCAGGGTACTCTGGGGCCAACGTCCTGACTTTC.

This clone came up once. The genes are TRBV11-2 and TRBJ2-7, with D possibly matching TRBD1 (5 bases). Per the germline V gene, CDR1 is SGHAT and CDR2 is FQNNGV. The CDR3 contains 15 residues. Trimming stripped 1 base from V and 4 bases from J, with 14 bases between. The CDR3, as DNA: TGTGCCAGCAGCTTAGTAGGGGTTAGGGCGTACGAGCAGTACTTC. Its translation is CASSLVGVRAYEQYF.

The chain employs TRBV29-1 and TRBJ2-7; 13 positions agree with TRBD2. The CDR3 has 15 amino acids. Looked up from germline, CDR1 is SQVTM and CDR2 is ANQGSEA. V trimming: 3 bases; J trimming: 2 bases; junction bases outside the gene matches: 4. The CDR3 nucleotides are TGCAGCGTTGACATGGGACTAGCGGGGACCTACGAGCAGTACTTC. This translates into CSVDMGLAGTYEQYF.

V gene TRBV18 combines with J gene TRBJ2-3; the D gene is possibly TRBD1 (5 bases). This CDR3 is built from 16 residues. V was shortened by 2 bases and J by 2 bases, with 14 bases between the two germline ends. Germline V gene data show CDR1 as KGHSH and CDR2 as LQKENI. The CDR3 nucleotides are TGTGCCAGCTCACCAAGATCGCAGGGTAACACAGATACGCAGTATTTT. Translating gives CASSPRSQGNTDTQYF.

V is TRBV7-2 and J is TRBJ2-2, with 7 bases lining up with TRBD2. Trimming removed 4 bases from V and 2 bases from J; junction bases left unmatched: 7. CDR1 is SGHTA and CDR2 is FQGNSA in the germline V gene. The CDR3 length is 16 residues. CDR3 protein: CASSSSGGSNTGELFF. CDR3 DNA sequence: TGTGCCAGCAGCTCCTCCGGGGGGAGCAACACCGGGGAGCTGTTTTTT.

This clone showed up just once. The chain links TRBV4-3 to TRBJ1-6, with D perhaps matching TRBD1 (5 bases). Germline V gene data show CDR1 as LGHNA and CDR2 as YSLEER. This CDR3 is built from 17 residues. Between the trimmed V and J ends, which lost 0 bases and 0 bases, there was a span of 9 bases. As DNA, the CDR3 is TGCGCCAGCAGCCAAGAGCAGGGAAGCTCCTATAATTCACCCCTCCACTTT. Protein product: CASSQEQGSSYNSPLHF.

This clone has only a few counts. The rearrangement uses TRBV5-6 and TRBJ1-5, with D unresolved. The CDR3 is made up of 14 amino acids. V lost 4 bases to trimming and J lost 2 bases, with 10 bases between them. CDR1 and CDR2 from the germline V gene are SGHDT and YYEEEE. CDR3 protein: CASSLLGRNQPQHF. The CDR3 bases are TGTGCCAGCAGCCTCCTAGGTCGCAATCAGCCCCAGCATTTT. Supplemented by reference TRBV5-6 and TRBJ1-5, the full variable domain reads DAGVTQSPTHLIKTRGQQVTLRCSPKSGHDTVSWYQQALGQGPQFIFQYYEEEERQRGNFPDRFSGHQFPNYSSELNVNALLLGDSALYLCASSLLGRNQPQHFGDGTRLSIL.

The chain recombines TRBV9 with TRBJ2-2; D perhaps matches TRBD1 (5 bases). CDR1 and CDR2 from the germline V gene are SGDLS and YYNGEE. The CDR3 runs 16 residues. Trimming took 2 bases from V and 7 from J, leaving 18 bases between them. CDR3 sequence reads: CASSVDHSPRGGELFF. Here the CDR3 DNA reads TGTGCCAGCAGCGTGGATCATAGCCCAAGGGGCGGGGAGCTGTTTTTT.

The chain has TRBV7-9 and TRBJ2-7; 10 bases match TRBD1. The germline gives CDR1 SEHNR, CDR2 FQNEAQ (reference sequence). The CDR3 runs to 13 residues. Trimming took 4 bases from V and 6 from J; bases not matched to a gene: 3. This CDR3 reads CASSSTGGGEQYF. In DNA form, the CDR3 reads TGTGCCAGCAGCTCGACAGGGGGCGGCGAGCAGTACTTC.

This clone was seen once. This chain uses TRBV5-1 with TRBJ1-6; 10 bases align to TRBD1. This CDR3 contains 14 residues. The germline gives CDR1 SGHRS, CDR2 YFSETQ. The junction had 6 bases not matched to a gene; V was cut back by 5 bases and J by 10 bases. DNA for the CDR3: TGCGCCAGCAGGGCCGGGACAGGGGAGTCACCCCTCCACTTT. Translating it yields CASRAGTGESPLHF. The whole variable domain, remainder taken from reference TRBV5-1 and TRBJ1-6, is KAGVTQTPRYLIKTRGQQVTLSCSPISGHRSVSWYQQTPGQGLQFLFEYFSETQRNKGNFPGRFSGRQFSNSRSEMNVSTLELGDSALYLCASRAGTGESPLHFGNGTRLTVT.

Written as DNA, the CDR3 is TGTGCCACCAGCAGAGATCGGGGACAGGGGTATGGCTACACCTTC. Encoded protein: CATSRDRGQGYGYTF. The chain couples TRBV15 to TRBJ1-2; 10 nucleotides align to TRBD1. CDR3 length: 15 amino acids. The J segment lost 5 bases and the V segment lost 0 bases, leaving 3 bases of the junction unmatched. The germline V gene has CDR1 LNHNV and CDR2 YYDKDF (reference sequence).

The genes are TRBV7-8 and TRBJ1-2; D is ambiguous. Per germline, CDR1 SGHVS and CDR2 FQNEAQ. The CDR3 consists of 14 residues. V lost 1 base and J lost 1, with 7 bases in between. DNA for the CDR3: TGTGCCAGCAGCTTAGGGGGAGTTAACTATGGCTACACCTTC. This translates into CASSLGGVNYGYTF.

The rearrangement uses TRBV29-1 and TRBJ1-6, with 7 nucleotides matching TRBD1. There are 14 residues in the CDR3. After removal of 7 bases from V and 9 bases from J, the junction contained 12 bases not matched to a gene. CDR1 and CDR2 (germline): SQVTM, ANQGSEA. The CDR3 coding sequence is TGCAGCGCAAAAGGGCAGGGGGACGGTTCACCCCTCCACTTT. This encodes CSAKGQGDGSPLHF.